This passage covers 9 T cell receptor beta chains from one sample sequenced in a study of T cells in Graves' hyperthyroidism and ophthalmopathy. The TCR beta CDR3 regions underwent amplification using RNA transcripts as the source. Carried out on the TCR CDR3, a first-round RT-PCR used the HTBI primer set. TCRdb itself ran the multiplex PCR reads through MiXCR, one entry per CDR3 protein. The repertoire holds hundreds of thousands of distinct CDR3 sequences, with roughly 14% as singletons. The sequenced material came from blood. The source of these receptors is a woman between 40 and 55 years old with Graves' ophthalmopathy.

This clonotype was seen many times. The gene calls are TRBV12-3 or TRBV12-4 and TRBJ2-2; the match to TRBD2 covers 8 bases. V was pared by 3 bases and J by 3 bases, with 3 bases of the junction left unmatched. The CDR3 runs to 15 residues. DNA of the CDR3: TGTGCCAGCAGTTTCAGGCGGGGGGACACCGGGGAGCTGTTTTTT. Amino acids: CASSFRRGDTGELFF.

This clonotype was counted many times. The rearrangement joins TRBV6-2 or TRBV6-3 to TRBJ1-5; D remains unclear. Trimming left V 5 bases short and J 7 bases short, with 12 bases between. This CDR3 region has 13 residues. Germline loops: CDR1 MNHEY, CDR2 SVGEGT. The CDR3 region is CASSGLGRQPQHF. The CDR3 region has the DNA TGTGCCAGCAGTGGGCTCGGGCGGCAGCCCCAGCATTTT.

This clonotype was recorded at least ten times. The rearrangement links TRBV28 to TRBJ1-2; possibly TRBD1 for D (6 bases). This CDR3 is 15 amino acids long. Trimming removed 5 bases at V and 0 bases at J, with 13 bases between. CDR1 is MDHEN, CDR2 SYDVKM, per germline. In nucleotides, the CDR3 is TGTGCCAGCAGTCCTCCGGACAGACCTAACTATGGCTACACCTTC. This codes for CASSPPDRPNYGYTF.

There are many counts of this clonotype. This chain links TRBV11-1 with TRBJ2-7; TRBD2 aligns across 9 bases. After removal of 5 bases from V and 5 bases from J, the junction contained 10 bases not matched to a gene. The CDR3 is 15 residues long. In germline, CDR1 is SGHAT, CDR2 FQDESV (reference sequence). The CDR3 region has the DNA TGTGCCAGCAGCCCTGGCGGGACTAGCATCGACGAGCAGTACTTC. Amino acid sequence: CASSPGGTSIDEQYF.

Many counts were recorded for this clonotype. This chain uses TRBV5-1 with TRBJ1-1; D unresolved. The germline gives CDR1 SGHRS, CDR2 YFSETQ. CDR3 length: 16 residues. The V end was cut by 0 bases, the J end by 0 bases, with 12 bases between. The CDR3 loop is CASSLAVEVMNTEAFF. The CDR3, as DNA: TGCGCCAGCAGCTTGGCGGTAGAGGTAATGAACACTGAAGCTTTCTTT.

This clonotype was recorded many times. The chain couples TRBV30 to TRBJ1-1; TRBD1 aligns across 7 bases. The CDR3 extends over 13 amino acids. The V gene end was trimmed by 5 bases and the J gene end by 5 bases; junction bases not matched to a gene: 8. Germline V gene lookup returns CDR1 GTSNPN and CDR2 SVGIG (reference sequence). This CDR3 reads CAWGRGWGTEAFF. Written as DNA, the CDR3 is TGTGCCTGGGGCAGGGGGTGGGGTACTGAAGCTTTCTTT.

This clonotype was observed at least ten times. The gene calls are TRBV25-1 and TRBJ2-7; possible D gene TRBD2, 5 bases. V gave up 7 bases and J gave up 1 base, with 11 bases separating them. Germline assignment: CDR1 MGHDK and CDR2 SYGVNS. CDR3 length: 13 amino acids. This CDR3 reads CASMASRSYEQYF. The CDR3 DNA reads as TGTGCCAGCATGGCTAGCAGATCCTACGAGCAGTACTTC.

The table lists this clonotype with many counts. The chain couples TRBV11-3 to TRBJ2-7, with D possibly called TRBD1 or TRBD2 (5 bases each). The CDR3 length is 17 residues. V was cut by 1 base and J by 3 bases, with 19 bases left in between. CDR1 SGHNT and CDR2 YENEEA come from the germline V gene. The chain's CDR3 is CASSLGGPGTADYEQYF. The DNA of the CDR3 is TGTGCCAGCAGCTTAGGGGGACCCGGGACCGCGGACTACGAGCAGTACTTC.

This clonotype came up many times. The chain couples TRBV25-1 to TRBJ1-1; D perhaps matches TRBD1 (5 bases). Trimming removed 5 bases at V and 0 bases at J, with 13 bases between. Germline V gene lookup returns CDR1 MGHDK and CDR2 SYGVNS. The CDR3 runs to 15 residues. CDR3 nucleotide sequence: TGTGCCAGCAGTAGTCGGGCAGGGATGAACACTGAAGCTTTCTTT. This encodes CASSSRAGMNTEAFF.